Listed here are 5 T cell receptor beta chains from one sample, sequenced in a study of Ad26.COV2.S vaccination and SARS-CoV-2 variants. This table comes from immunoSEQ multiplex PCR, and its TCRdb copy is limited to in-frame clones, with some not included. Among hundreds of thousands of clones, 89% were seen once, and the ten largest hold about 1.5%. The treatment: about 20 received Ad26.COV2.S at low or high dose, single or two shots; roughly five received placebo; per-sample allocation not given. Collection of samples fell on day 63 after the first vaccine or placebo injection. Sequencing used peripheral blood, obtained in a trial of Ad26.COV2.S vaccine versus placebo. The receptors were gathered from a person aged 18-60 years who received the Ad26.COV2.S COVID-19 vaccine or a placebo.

CDR3 sequence reads: CASSLITSGSNEQFF. CDR3 DNA: TGCGCCAGCAGCTTAATAACTAGCGGGAGTAATGAGCAGTTCTTC. V gene TRBV5-1 combines with J gene TRBJ2-1; 11 nucleotides agree with TRBD2. From germline, CDR1 is SGHRS and CDR2 YFSETQ. J lost 7 bases, V lost 2 bases, and 5 bases had no gene match. CDR3 length: 15 amino acids.

CDR3 nucleotides: TGTGCCAGCAGCCAGGACAGCTCGGGCGGGACCTTAGGAGCTTTCTTT. It translates to CASSQDSSGGTLGAFF. This rearrangement joins TRBV5-4 to TRBJ1-1, with D perhaps TRBD1 (6 bases). Germline CDR1 is SGHNT and CDR2 is YYREEE (reference sequence). The CDR3 is 16 amino acids. V was shortened by 4 bases and J by 10 bases, with 26 bases between the two germline ends.

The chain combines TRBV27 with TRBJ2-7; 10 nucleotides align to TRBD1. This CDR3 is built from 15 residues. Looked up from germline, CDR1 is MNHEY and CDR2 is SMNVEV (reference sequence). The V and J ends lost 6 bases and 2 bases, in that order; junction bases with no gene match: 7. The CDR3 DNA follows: TGTGCCAGCAGCGAGGCAGGGACAGGGGCCTACGAGCAGTACTTC. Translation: CASSEAGTGAYEQYF.

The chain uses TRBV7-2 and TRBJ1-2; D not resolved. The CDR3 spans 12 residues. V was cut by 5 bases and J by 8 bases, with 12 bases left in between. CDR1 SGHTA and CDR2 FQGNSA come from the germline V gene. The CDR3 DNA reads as TGTGCCAGCAGCCCCAACTTGGGCGGCTACACCTTC. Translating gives CASSPNLGGYTF. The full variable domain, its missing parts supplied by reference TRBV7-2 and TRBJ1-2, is GAGVSQSPSNKVTEKGKDVELRCDPISGHTALYWYRQSLGQGLEFLIYFQGNSAPDKSGLPSDRFSAERTGGSVSTLTIQRTQQEDSAVYLCASSPNLGGYTFGSGTRLTVV.

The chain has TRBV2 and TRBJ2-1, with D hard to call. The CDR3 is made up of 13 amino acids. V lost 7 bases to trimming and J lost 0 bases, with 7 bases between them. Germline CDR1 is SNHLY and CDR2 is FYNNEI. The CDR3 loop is CASTPSSYNEQFF. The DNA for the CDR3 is TGTGCCAGCACCCCGAGCTCCTACAATGAGCAGTTCTTC.